Below, one T cell receptor (beta chain) is given with its context. Antigen specificity is unknown. The data stem from a study of PD-1 blockade in classical Hodgkin lymphoma. Only in-frame clones appear in the TCRdb table, and some are missing; sequencing was by immunoSEQ multiplex PCR. The table records 90,000 or so clones, 85% to 95% of them present only once. Points from the study as a whole: Before treatment, complete responders showed about the same diversity as newly diagnosed patients. Some patients began nivolumab under 1 year after ASCT. These patients were excluded from later analyses.

All patients relapsed after autologous stem cell transplantation, and brentuximab vedotin exposure varied. Best responses included complete response and partial response; otherwise, the best response was progressive disease. Between the trimmed V and J ends, which lost 0 bases and 5 bases, there was a span of 13 bases. Germline CDR1 is SGHAT and CDR2 is FQNNGV. The CDR3 has 15 residues. Sequencing was performed on peripheral blood mononuclear cells (PBMCs), taken before the second cycle of nivolumab. The rearrangement uses TRBV11-2 and TRBJ1-2; the D gene is possibly TRBD1 (5 bases). The source of this sequence is a human donor with classical Hodgkin lymphoma. The CDR3 here is CASSLDGAPGYGYTF. For the CDR3, the DNA is TGTGCCAGCAGCTTAGATGGGGCCCCTGGGTATGGCTACACCTTC.